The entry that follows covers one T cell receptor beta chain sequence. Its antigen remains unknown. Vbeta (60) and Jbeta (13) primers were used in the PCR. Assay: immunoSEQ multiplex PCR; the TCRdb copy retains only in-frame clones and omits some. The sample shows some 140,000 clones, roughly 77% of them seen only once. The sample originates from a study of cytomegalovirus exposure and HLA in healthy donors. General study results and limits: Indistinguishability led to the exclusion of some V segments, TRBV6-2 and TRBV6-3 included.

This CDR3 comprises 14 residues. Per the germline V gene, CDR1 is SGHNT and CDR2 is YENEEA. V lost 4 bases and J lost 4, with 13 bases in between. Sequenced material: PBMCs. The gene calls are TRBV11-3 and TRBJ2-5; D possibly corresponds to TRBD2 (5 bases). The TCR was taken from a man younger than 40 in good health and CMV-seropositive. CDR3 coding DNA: TGTGCCAGCAGCTCTTACGGGCTAGCAGAGACCCAGTACTTC. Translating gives CASSSYGLAETQYF.